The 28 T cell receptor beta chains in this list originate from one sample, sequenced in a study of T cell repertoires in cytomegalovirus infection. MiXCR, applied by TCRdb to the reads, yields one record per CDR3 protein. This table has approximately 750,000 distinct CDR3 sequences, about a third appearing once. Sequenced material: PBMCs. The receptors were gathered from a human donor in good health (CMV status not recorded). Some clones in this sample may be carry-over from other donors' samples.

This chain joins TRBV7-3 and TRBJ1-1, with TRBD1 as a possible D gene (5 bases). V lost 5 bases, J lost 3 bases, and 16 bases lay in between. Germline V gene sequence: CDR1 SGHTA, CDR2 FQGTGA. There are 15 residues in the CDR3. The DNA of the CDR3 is TGTGCCAGCAGCCCATCAGGGACGAGGGACACTGAAGCTTTCTTT. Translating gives CASSPSGTRDTEAFF.

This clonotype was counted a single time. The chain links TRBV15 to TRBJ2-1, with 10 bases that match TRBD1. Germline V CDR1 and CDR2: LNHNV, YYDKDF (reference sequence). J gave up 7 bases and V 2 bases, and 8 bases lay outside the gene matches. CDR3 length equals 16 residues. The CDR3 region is CATSRNRDRGRNEQFF. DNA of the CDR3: TGTGCCACCAGCAGAAATCGAGACAGGGGGCGAAATGAGCAGTTCTTC.

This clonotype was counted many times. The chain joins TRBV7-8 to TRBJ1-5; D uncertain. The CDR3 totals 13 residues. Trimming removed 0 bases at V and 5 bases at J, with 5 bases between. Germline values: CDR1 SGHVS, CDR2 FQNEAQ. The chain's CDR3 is CASSLAGDQPQHF. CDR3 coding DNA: TGTGCCAGCAGCTTAGCAGGCGATCAGCCCCAGCATTTT.

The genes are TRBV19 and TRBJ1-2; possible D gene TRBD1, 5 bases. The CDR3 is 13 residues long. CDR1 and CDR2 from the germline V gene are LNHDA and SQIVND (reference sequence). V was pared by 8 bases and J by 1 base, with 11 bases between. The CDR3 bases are TGTGCCAGTCTCCGGGGACGTAACTATGGCTACACCTTC. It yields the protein CASLRGRNYGYTF.

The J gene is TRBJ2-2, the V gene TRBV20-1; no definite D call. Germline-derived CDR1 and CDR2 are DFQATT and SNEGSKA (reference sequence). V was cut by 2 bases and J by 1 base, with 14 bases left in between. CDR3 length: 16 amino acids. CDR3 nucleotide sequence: TGCAGTGCTAGAAACTTACTGTCCGGGAACACCGGGGAGCTGTTTTTT. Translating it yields CSARNLLSGNTGELFF.

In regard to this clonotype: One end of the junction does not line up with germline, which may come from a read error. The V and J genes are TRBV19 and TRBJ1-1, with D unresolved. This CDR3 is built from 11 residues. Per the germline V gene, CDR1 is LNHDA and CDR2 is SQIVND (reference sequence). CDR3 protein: CASSTAYLSSF. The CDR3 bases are TGTGCCAGTAGTACCGCTTACCTCTCATCTTTT.

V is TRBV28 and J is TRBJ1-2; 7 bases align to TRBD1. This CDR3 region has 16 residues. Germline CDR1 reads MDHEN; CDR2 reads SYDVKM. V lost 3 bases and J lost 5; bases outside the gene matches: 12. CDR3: CASSFTGQVKRYGYTF. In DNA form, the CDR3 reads TGTGCCAGCAGTTTCACTGGACAGGTGAAGAGGTATGGCTACACCTTC.

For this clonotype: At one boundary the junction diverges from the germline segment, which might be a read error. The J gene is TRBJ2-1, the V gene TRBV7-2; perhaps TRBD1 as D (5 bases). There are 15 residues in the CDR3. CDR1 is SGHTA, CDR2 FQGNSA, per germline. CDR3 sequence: CSSSLEPTGGNEHFF. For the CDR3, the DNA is TGTTCCAGCAGCTTAGAGCCAACAGGTGGCAATGAGCATTTCTTC.

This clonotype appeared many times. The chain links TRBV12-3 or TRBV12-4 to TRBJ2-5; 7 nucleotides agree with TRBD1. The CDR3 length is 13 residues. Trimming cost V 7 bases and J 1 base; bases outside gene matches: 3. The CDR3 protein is CASKDRFQETQYF. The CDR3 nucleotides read TGTGCCAGCAAGGACAGGTTCCAAGAGACCCAGTACTTC.

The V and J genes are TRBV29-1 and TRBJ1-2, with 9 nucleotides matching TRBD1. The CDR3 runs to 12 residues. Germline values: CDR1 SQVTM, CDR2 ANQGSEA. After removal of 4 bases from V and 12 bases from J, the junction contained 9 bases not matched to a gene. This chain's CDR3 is CSVAGTGNRNTF. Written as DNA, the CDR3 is TGCAGCGTTGCCGGGACAGGGAATAGAAACACCTTC.

The CDR3 sequence is CASSYTGFEQYF. In DNA, the CDR3 is TGTGCCAGCAGTTACACAGGGTTCGAGCAGTACTTC. The genes are TRBV6-6 and TRBJ2-7, with D perhaps TRBD1 (6 bases). The CDR3 sequence is 12 residues long. Germline V gene sequence: CDR1 MNHNY, CDR2 SVGAGI (reference sequence). V gave up 2 bases and J gave up 6 bases, with 8 bases separating them.

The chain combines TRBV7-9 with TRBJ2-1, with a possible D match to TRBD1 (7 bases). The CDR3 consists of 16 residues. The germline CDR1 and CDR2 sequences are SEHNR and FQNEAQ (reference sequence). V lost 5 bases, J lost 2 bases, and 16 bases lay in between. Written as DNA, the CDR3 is TGTGCCAGCAGCCCAGCCAGGGGGGACCCCTACAATGAGCAGTTCTTC. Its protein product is CASSPARGDPYNEQFF. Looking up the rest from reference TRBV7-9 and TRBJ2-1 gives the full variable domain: DTGVSQNPRHKITKRGQNVTFRCDPISEHNRLYWYRQTLGQGPEFLTYFQNEAQLEKSRLLSDRFSAERPKGSFSTLEIQRTEQGDSAMYLCASSPARGDPYNEQFFGPGTRLTVL.

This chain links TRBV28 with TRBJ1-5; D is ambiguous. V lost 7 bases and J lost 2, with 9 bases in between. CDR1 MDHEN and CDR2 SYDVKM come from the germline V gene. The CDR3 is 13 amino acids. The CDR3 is CASKGGGNQPQHF. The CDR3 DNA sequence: TGTGCCAGCAAGGGCGGTGGCAATCAGCCCCAGCATTTT.

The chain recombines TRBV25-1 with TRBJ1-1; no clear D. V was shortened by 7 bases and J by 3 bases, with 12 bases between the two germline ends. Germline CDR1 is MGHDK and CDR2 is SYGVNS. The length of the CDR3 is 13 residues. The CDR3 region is CASNNRLDTEAFF. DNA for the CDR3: TGTGCCAGCAACAATCGACTGGACACTGAAGCTTTCTTT.

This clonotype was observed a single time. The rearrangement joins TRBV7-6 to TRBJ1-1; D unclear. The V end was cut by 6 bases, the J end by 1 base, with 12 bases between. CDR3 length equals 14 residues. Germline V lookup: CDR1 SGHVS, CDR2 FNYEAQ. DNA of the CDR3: TGTGCCAGCAGTTTAACATACGGGAACACTGAAGCTTTCTTT. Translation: CASSLTYGNTEAFF.

The CDR3 nucleotides are TGTGCCAGCAGCCGACTGCTGCCCATATATTTT. Translating gives CASSRLLPIYF. This chain links TRBV28 with TRBJ1-3; unclear D gene. CDR1 is MDHEN, CDR2 SYDVKM, per germline. This CDR3 is 11 amino acids long. The germline V and J ends were trimmed by 6 bases and 11 bases, with 11 bases remaining between them.

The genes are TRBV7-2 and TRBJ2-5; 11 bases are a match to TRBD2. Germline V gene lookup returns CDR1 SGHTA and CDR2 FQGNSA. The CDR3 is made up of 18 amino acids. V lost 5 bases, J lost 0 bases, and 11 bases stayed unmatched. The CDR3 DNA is TGTGCCAGCAGCCGCCGTTTAGCGGGGGGGCCCGACCAAGAGACCCAGTACTTC. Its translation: CASSRRLAGGPDQETQYF.

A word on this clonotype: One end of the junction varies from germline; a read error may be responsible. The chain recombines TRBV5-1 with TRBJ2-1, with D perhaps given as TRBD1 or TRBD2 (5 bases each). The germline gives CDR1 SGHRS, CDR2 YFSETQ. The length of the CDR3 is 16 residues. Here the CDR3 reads CDSSHGWWGSYNEQFF. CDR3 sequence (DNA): TGCGACAGCAGCCACGGTTGGTGGGGGTCCTACAATGAGCAGTTCTTC. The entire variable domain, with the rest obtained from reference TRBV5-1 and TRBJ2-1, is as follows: KAGVTQTPRYLIKTRGQQVTLSCSPISGHRSVSWYQQTPGQGLQFLFEYFSETQRNKGNFPGRFSGRQFSNSRSEMNVSTLELGDSALYLCDSSHGWWGSYNEQFFGPGTRLTVL.

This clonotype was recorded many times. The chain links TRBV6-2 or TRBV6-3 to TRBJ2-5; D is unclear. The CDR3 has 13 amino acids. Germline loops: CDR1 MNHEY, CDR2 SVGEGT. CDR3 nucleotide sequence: TGTGCTGCAACCAATATGTGGGAAGAGACCCAGTACTTC. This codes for CAATNMWEETQYF.

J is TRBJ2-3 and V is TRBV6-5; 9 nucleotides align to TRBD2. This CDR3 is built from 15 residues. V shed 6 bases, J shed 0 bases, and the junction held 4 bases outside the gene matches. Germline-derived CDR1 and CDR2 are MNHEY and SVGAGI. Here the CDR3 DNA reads TGTGCCAGCAGCCGCGGGGGGGGGAGCACAGATACGCAGTATTTT. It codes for CASSRGGGSTDTQYF.

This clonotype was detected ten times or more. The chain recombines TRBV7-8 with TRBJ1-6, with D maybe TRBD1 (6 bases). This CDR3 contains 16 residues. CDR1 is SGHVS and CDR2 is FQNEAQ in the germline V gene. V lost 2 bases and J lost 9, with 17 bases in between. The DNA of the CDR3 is TGTGCCAGCAGCTTAAAGGGGCAGGGGCTAGGTTCACCCCTCCACTTT. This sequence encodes CASSLKGQGLGSPLHF.

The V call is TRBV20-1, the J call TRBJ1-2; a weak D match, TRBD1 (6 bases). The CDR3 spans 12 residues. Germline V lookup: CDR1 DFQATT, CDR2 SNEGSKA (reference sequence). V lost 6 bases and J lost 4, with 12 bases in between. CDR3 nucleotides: TGCAGTGCCAAGGGGGTAGCCTATGGCTACACCTTC. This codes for CSAKGVAYGYTF.

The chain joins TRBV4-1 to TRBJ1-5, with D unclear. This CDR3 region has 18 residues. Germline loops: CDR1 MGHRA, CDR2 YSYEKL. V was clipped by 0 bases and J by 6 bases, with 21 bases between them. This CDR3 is CASSQDQVIGLGSQPQHF. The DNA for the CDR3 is TGCGCCAGCAGCCAAGATCAGGTAATAGGTTTGGGAAGTCAGCCCCAGCATTTT.

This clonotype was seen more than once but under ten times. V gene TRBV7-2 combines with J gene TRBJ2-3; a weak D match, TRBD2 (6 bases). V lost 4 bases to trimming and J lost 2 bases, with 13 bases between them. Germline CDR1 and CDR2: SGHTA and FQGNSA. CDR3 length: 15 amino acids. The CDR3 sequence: CASSSGVGLTDTQYF. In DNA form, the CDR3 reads TGTGCCAGCAGCTCGGGGGTCGGACTCACAGATACGCAGTATTTT.

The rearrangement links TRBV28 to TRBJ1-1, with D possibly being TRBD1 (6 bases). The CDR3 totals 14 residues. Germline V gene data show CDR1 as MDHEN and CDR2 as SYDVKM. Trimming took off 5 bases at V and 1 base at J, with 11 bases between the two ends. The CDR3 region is CASSVIQGNTEAFF. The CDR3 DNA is TGTGCCAGCAGTGTAATACAGGGGAACACTGAAGCTTTCTTT.

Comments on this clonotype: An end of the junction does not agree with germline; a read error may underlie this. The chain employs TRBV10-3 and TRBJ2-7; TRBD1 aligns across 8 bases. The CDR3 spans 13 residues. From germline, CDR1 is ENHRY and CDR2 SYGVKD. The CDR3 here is CGISGRTGSEQYF. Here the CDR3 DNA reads TGTGGCATCAGTGGAAGGACAGGGAGCGAGCAGTACTTC.

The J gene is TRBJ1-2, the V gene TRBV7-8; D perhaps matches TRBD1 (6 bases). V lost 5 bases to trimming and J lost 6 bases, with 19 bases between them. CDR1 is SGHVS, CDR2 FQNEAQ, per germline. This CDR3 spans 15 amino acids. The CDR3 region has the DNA TGTGCCAGCAGCCTAACTCGAGCTAAGGGGGATGGCTACACCTTC. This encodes CASSLTRAKGDGYTF.

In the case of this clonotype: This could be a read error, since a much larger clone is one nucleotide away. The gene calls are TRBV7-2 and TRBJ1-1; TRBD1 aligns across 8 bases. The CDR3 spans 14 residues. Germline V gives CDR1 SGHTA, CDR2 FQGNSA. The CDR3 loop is CASSLDRVVTDAFF. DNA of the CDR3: TGTGCCAGCAGTTTGGACAGGGTGGTCACTGACGCTTTCTTT.